The clone carrying this TCR beta chain was detected a few times. The data were taken from a study of human T cells and chemical hapten exposure. Unmatched junction bases numbered 7, after V lost 6 bases and J lost 4 bases. This CDR3 spans 13 amino acids. CDR1 and CDR2 from the germline V gene are SQVTM and ANQGSEA. During construction of the library, unique molecular identifiers were attached to individual cDNA molecules for quantitative, reproducible TCR counting. Each CDR3 protein gets one entry after TCRdb re-called the RACE reads with MiXCR. The repertoire holds around 120,000 distinct CDR3 sequences, with about 13% as singletons. Time point of the sample: patch test 1, 2 weeks after DPC sensitization. Sample treatment: therapeutic diphenylcyclopropenone sensitization with weekly scalp DPC. Those who donated were patients with alopecia, 18 to 70 years of age, and suitable for DPC.

The TCR comes from a man younger than 35 with alopecia areata. Some clones in this sample may be carry-over from other donors' samples. The chain couples TRBV29-1 to TRBJ1-1; 8 nucleotides align to TRBD1. Sequences were derived from whole blood, sampled in connection with sensitization to the hapten diphenylcyclopropenone (DPC). CDR3 amino acids: CSVGSGGGTEAFF. The CDR3 DNA reads TGCAGCGTAGGTTCAGGGGGCGGCACTGAAGCTTTCTTT.